The rows below give T cell receptor beta chains drawn from one sample of a study of response to subunit inactivated influenza vaccine. TCRdb itself ran the RT-PCR reads through MiXCR, one entry per CDR3 protein. Of 500,000 to 550,000 distinct CDR3 sequences in the sample, around 25% were seen once. This sample also appeared in a second study, on T cells expressing NK-cell markers.

Sample: CD4+ T cells sorted from PBMCs, taken 11 to 12 days after vaccination. The receptors stem from a man in his fifties who received an inactivated influenza vaccine. CDR3s include the opening cysteine and the closing phenylalanine or tryptophan. Fields, in order: J gene, CDR3 length, D gene, V gene, clone size, CDR3 DNA, CDR3 protein. D genes are given only for firm matches. Only some rows state a clone size, as once, few, many or a class for expanded clones.

TRBJ2-7	14	-	TRBV12-3/TRBV12-4	-	TGTGCCAGCAGTCTCGGTCTAGTAGGATTCGAGCAGTACTTC	CASSLGLVGFEQYF
TRBJ2-3	17	TRBD2	TRBV6-2/TRBV6-3	few	TGTGCCAGCAGTTACTCGATGTCCCTAGCGGGAGGAGATACGCAGTATTTT	CASSYSMSLAGGDTQYF
TRBJ2-3	16	TRBD2	TRBV7-7	-	TGTGCTAGCAGCCCTCTAGCGGGGGGTTCGGGAGATACGCAGTATTTT	CASSPLAGGSGDTQYF
TRBJ2-5	15	-	TRBV3-1	-	TGTGCCAGCAGCCAGGCCATTTTTGGGAGGGAGACCCAGTACTTC	CASSQAIFGRETQYF
TRBJ2-6	20	TRBD1	TRBV11-2	-	TGTGCCAGCAGCTCCAGAATCGTGAGGGGGCAGAGCTCTGGGGCCAACGTCCTGACTTTC	CASSSRIVRGQSSGANVLTF
TRBJ2-1	15	TRBD2	TRBV30	few	TGTGCCTGGACTCCGATGGGGGGGACCTACAATGAGCAGTTCTTC	CAWTPMGGTYNEQFF
TRBJ2-7	14	-	TRBV10-3	-	TGTGCCATCAGTGTCAACAGGGAGAGCTACGAGCAGTACTTC	CAISVNRESYEQYF
TRBJ2-1	16	TRBD1	TRBV4-1	-	TGCGCCAGCAGCCAAGACCGGACAGGGGGCTACAATGAGCAGTTCTTC	CASSQDRTGGYNEQFF
TRBJ2-3	16	-	TRBV10-2	-	TGCGCCAGCAGGGCTAAAGACTCCAGAGTCACAGATGCGCAGTATTTT	CASRAKDSRVTDAQYF
TRBJ2-7	16	-	TRBV7-8	-	TGTGCCAGCAGCTTAGGAGGGGCGGGCAGTTCCTACGAGCAGTACTTC	CASSLGGAGSSYEQYF
TRBJ2-1	10	-	TRBV29-1	-	TGCAGCGTTGATTCGCAGTACCGGTTCTTC	CSVDSQYRFF
TRBJ2-2	11	-	TRBV7-3	many	TGTGCCAGCAGCTTAAACGGGGAGCTGTTTTTT	CASSLNGELFF
TRBJ2-5	14	-	TRBV5-1	-	TGCGCCAGCAGCTTGGGGGCAAATGGAGAGACCCAGTACTTC	CASSLGANGETQYF
TRBJ1-1	12	-	TRBV6-1	-	TGTGCCAGCAGAGAAGGGGGGACTGAAGCTTTCTTT	CASREGGTEAFF
TRBJ2-7	16	TRBD1	TRBV7-2	-	TGTGCCAGCAGCCCCCGTTACCGACAGGGGGGCTACGAGCAGTACTTC	CASSPRYRQGGYEQYF
TRBJ1-3	16	-	TRBV5-1	few	TGCGCCAGCAGCTTGCCGGGACGGAACTCTGGAAACACCATATATTTT	CASSLPGRNSGNTIYF
TRBJ2-7	14	TRBD2	TRBV20-1	-	TGCAGTGCTATCCGGGCGGGGGGGACCTACGAGCAGTACTTC	CSAIRAGGTYEQYF
TRBJ2-3	16	TRBD2	TRBV20-1	-	TGCAGTGCGAGGCCCGGGACTAGCGGGGGTCGGGATACGCAGTATTTT	CSARPGTSGGRDTQYF
TRBJ2-1	12	-	TRBV20-1	-	TGCAGTGCTAGAGGAGTTCAGGACGAGCAGTTCTTC	CSARGVQDEQFF
TRBJ2-1	16	TRBD1	TRBV5-1	few	TGCGCCAGCAGCTGGGGCGCGGGACAGGGGTACAATGAGCAGTTCTTC	CASSWGAGQGYNEQFF
TRBJ2-5	14	TRBD1	TRBV5-1	many	TGCGCCAGCAGCATCAGGGGACAGGGCGAGACCCAGTACTTC	CASSIRGQGETQYF
TRBJ2-5	13	TRBD1	TRBV6-2/TRBV6-3	-	TGTGCCAGCAGAACCGGACAGGGGGGGACCCAGTACTTC	CASRTGQGGTQYF
TRBJ2-1	15	TRBD2	TRBV24-1	few	TGTGCCACCAGTTGGATAGCGGGGGGGTTCGATGAGCAGTTCTTC	CATSWIAGGFDEQFF
TRBJ2-2	16	TRBD1	TRBV4-3	-	TGCGCCAGCAGTCCCGGGACAGCAAAGAACACCGGGGAGCTGTTTTTT	CASSPGTAKNTGELFF
TRBJ2-5	14	-	TRBV25-1	-	TGTGCCAGCAGTGATGTGGGCTGGCAAGAGACCCAGTACTTC	CASSDVGWQETQYF
TRBJ2-6	16	-	TRBV10-3	few	TGTGCCATCAGTGCCCCGGGCCAGGTGGGGGCCAACGTCCTGACTTTC	CAISAPGQVGANVLTF
TRBJ2-1	16	TRBD1	TRBV12-3/TRBV12-4	many	TGTGCCAGCAGCCCGACAGGGCTGGAACTGTTGAGTGAGCAGTTCTTC	CASSPTGLELLSEQFF
TRBJ2-2	15	-	TRBV10-2	few	TGCGCCAGCAGTGGGCAGATTAGAAACACCGGGGAGCTGTTTTTT	CASSGQIRNTGELFF
TRBJ1-1	13	-	TRBV12-3/TRBV12-4	-	TGTGCCAGCAGTTTAGGGCAGGGAAGGACAGCTTTCTTT	CASSLGQGRTAFF
TRBJ1-5	13	-	TRBV20-1	-	TGCAGTGCTAGTACCCAGCACGATCAGCCCCAGCATTTT	CSASTQHDQPQHF
TRBJ2-5	13	-	TRBV29-1	many	TGCAGCGTGATTAGGGGTTTCCAAGAGACCCAGTACTTC	CSVIRGFQETQYF
TRBJ2-3	14	-	TRBV7-2	few	TGTGCCAGCAGCTTAGATATCCTCTGGGATACGCAGTATTTT	CASSLDILWDTQYF
TRBJ2-5	15	TRBD2	TRBV6-1	-	TGTGCCAGCAGTGAAGCTGAACTAGCGGGAGAGACCCAGTACTTC	CASSEAELAGETQYF
TRBJ2-7	14	-	TRBV5-1	-	TGCGCCAGCAGCTCGGGACCGGGCTCCTACGAGCAGTACTTC	CASSSGPGSYEQYF
TRBJ2-3	16	TRBD2	TRBV20-1	few	TGCAGTGCTACTCGGACTAGCGGGAGTGTCGCAGATACGCAGTATTTT	CSATRTSGSVADTQYF
TRBJ2-3	13	-	TRBV10-3	-	TGTGCCATCAGTGAGTCGGCACCAGATACGCAGTATTTT	CAISESAPDTQYF
TRBJ2-3	14	-	TRBV9	-	TGTGCCAGCAGCGTAGGACTAGTCGCAGATACGCAGTATTTT	CASSVGLVADTQYF
TRBJ2-2	13	-	TRBV7-3	few	TGTGCCAGCAGCGTCGAAGGGGCCGGGGAGCTGTTTTTT	CASSVEGAGELFF
TRBJ1-1	15	-	TRBV3-1	-	TGTGCCAGCAGCCAAGAGGGTGGGGGGAACACTGAAGCTTTCTTT	CASSQEGGGNTEAFF
TRBJ2-5	14	-	TRBV5-1	few	TGCGCCAGCAGTCATCCAACAGGGCTGGAGACCCAGTACTTC	CASSHPTGLETQYF
TRBJ1-2	15	TRBD1	TRBV6-5	-	TGTGCCAGCGTTCCCGGGACAGGGCTTTTTGGGGGCTACACCTTC	CASVPGTGLFGGYTF
TRBJ1-6	15	TRBD1	TRBV14	-	TGTGCCAGCAGCCAAAGCAGGGGGATACATTCACCCCTCCACTTT	CASSQSRGIHSPLHF
TRBJ2-7	15	TRBD1	TRBV7-7	-	TGTGCCAGCAGCTTAGGACCGGGACAGGGGTACGAGCAGTACTTC	CASSLGPGQGYEQYF
TRBJ1-2	12	TRBD1	TRBV19	-	TGTGCCAGTAGGGACAGGGACGATGGCTACACCTTC	CASRDRDDGYTF
TRBJ2-7	14	-	TRBV4-2	few	TGTGCCAGCAGCCAAACAGGGAATCAGGACGAGCAGTACTTC	CASSQTGNQDEQYF
TRBJ2-6	16	-	TRBV7-6	-	TGTGCCAGCAGCTTAGTTACAGCATCTGGGGCCAACGTCCTGACTTTC	CASSLVTASGANVLTF
TRBJ2-1	16	TRBD2	TRBV24-1	few	TGTGCCACCAGTGACGGGACTAGCGACTACTACAATGAGCAGTTTTTC	CATSDGTSDYYNEQFF
TRBJ2-3	15	-	TRBV7-2	-	TGTGCCAGCAGCTTTGCGTCAGGGACCACAGATACGCAGTATTTT	CASSFASGTTDTQYF
TRBJ1-4	16	-	TRBV28	few	TGTGCCAGCAGTCCCGGGGGGGGCGCAACTAATGAAAAACTGTTTTTT	CASSPGGGATNEKLFF
TRBJ2-1	16	-	TRBV20-1	-	TGCAGTGCTAGAGACAGAATGGGACATTCCTACAATGAGCAGTTCTTC	CSARDRMGHSYNEQFF
TRBJ1-5	14	-	TRBV15	-	TGTGCCACCAGCAGAGATGTTAGCAATCAGCCCCAGCATTTT	CATSRDVSNQPQHF
TRBJ2-7	12	-	TRBV5-6	few	TGTGCCAGCAGCTACGGTAGGTACGAGCAGTATTTC	CASSYGRYEQYF
TRBJ2-1	16	-	TRBV4-1	many	TGCGCCAGCAGCCAGTTGAGCCTTAGCTCCTACAATGAGCAGTTCTTC	CASSQLSLSSYNEQFF
TRBJ1-4	15	-	TRBV7-9	many	TGTGCCAGCAGCGTCAGCCTCCGGGGTCGTGAAAAACTGTTTTTT	CASSVSLRGREKLFF
TRBJ2-7	14	TRBD1	TRBV11-3	few	TGTGCCAGCAGCCCCGGGCAGGGGGTGGGCGAGCAGTACTTC	CASSPGQGVGEQYF
TRBJ2-1	13	-	TRBV29-1	few	TGCAGCGTTTTAGTACGGTCCTACAATGAGCAGTTCTTC	CSVLVRSYNEQFF